The 19 T cell receptor beta chains reported below all come from one sample, sequenced in a study of cytomegalovirus exposure and HLA in healthy donors. The study ran its PCR with 60 Vbeta and 13 Jbeta primers. Generated by immunoSEQ multiplex PCR, the TCRdb table keeps only in-frame clones and is missing some. The sample records over 120,000 clones, around three quarters being singletons. Sequenced material: PBMCs. The receptors were gathered from a woman aged 55-70 years in good health and CMV-seropositive.

The V call is TRBV6-1, the J call TRBJ2-7; 11 bases are shared with TRBD2. Per germline, CDR1 MNHNS and CDR2 SASEGT. This CDR3 has 15 residues. Trimming at V came to 4 bases and at J to 2 bases, leaving 4 bases not matched to a gene. The CDR3 loop reads CASSGGTSGTYEQYF. The CDR3 nucleotides read TGTGCCAGCAGTGGGGGGACTAGCGGTACCTACGAGCAGTACTTC.

This chain links TRBV5-4 with TRBJ1-2; D is unclear. V lost 3 bases to trimming and J lost 6 bases, with 12 bases between them. The CDR3 covers 13 residues. Per germline, CDR1 SGHNT and CDR2 YYREEE (reference sequence). In DNA form, the CDR3 reads TGTGCCAGCAGCTCTGGGTCGCGGGATGGCTACACCTTC. Its translation is CASSSGSRDGYTF.

The chain joins TRBV19 to TRBJ1-2; possibly TRBD1 for D (6 bases). This CDR3 comprises 13 residues. The germline V and J ends were trimmed by 5 bases and 7 bases, with 14 bases remaining between them. CDR1 LNHDA and CDR2 SQIVND come from the germline V gene (reference sequence). CDR3 bases: TGTGCCAGTAGTTTACAGGGAGAATTTGGCTACACCTTC. It translates to CASSLQGEFGYTF.

This chain connects TRBV25-1 to TRBJ2-2; 8 bases are shared with TRBD1. The CDR3 runs to 14 residues. Germline values: CDR1 MGHDK, CDR2 SYGVNS. V lost 4 bases, J lost 4 bases, and 2 bases stayed unmatched. The CDR3 DNA reads TGTGCCAGCAGTGTCACAGGGGGCACCGGGGAGCTGTTTTTT. Translated, it gives CASSVTGGTGELFF.

The chain combines TRBV21-1 with TRBJ1-5. TRBV21-1 is a pseudogene segment. The CDR3 has 12 residues. CDR3 protein: CASRSRGQPQHF. CDR3 DNA sequence: TGTGCCAGCAGAAGCCGGGGACAGCCCCAGCATTTT.

This clone turned up a few times. V usage is TRBV27 and J usage is TRBJ2-7, with D perhaps TRBD2 (6 bases). Germline assignment: CDR1 MNHEY and CDR2 SMNVEV (reference sequence). V lost 0 bases and J 7 bases, leaving 10 bases between the germline ends. The CDR3 contains 13 residues. The CDR3 sequence is CASSLSEGWEQYF. The CDR3 DNA is TGTGCCAGCAGTTTATCGGAGGGATGGGAGCAGTACTTC.

To note about this clone: One end of the junction does not line up with germline, which may come from a read error. Additional DNA sequences in this sample encode the identical CDR3. This chain links TRBV28 with TRBJ1-1; TRBD1 agrees at 7 bases. The CDR3 is 15 residues long. Germline V CDR1 and CDR2: MDHEN, SYDVKM. The CDR3 region is CASRKSDRANTEAFF. CDR3 bases: TGTGCCAGCAGGAAGAGTGACAGGGCGAACACTGAAGCTTTCTTC.

This clone was picked up a small number of times. This chain joins TRBV10-3 and TRBJ2-1; the match to TRBD1 covers 10 bases. This CDR3 comprises 14 residues. Trimming at V came to 3 bases and at J to 9 bases, leaving 5 bases not matched to a gene. The V gene's germline CDR1 is ENHRY and CDR2 SYGVKD. The CDR3 protein is CAISDRQGAGEQFF. The DNA for the CDR3 is TGTGCCATCAGTGACAGACAGGGGGCCGGTGAGCAGTTCTTC.

The CDR3 loop reads CASSGAANNEQFF. The CDR3 DNA reads TGTGCCAGCAGTGGGGCTGCGAACAATGAGCAGTTCTTC. V gene TRBV6-4 combines with J gene TRBJ2-1; D not certain. The CDR3 length is 13 residues. The V end was cut by 4 bases, the J end by 5 bases, with 9 bases between. Germline CDR1 reads MRHNA; CDR2 reads SNTAGT.

The chain is built from TRBV10-2 and TRBJ2-7; D not resolved. Germline V gene data show CDR1 as WSHSY and CDR2 as SAAADI. The CDR3 loop spans 13 amino acids. Trimming shortened V by 6 bases and J by 1 base, and 10 bases separated the two germline ends. The CDR3 loop is CASSDTDSYEQYF. As DNA, the CDR3 is TGCGCCAGCAGCGACACTGATTCCTACGAGCAGTACTTC.

The chain joins TRBV5-1 to TRBJ1-5; TRBD1 agrees at 10 bases. J lost 2 bases, V lost 5 bases, and 4 bases had no gene match. Looked up from germline, CDR1 is SGHRS and CDR2 is YFSETQ. The CDR3 has 15 residues. The CDR3 nucleotides read TGCGCCAGCAGAACCGGGACAGGGGGCAATCAGCCCCAGCATTTT. This gives the protein CASRTGTGGNQPQHF.

The chain uses TRBV6-6 and TRBJ1-2, with D hard to call. Trimming stripped 7 bases from V and 5 bases from J, with 17 bases between. Germline V gives CDR1 MNHNY, CDR2 SVGAGI (reference sequence). This CDR3 is built from 14 residues. In nucleotides, the CDR3 is TGTGCCAGCACCCCACCGGGGATCTTATATGGCTACACCTTC. It specifies CASTPPGILYGYTF.

The rearrangement joins TRBV6-1 to TRBJ2-5; D remains ambiguous. There are 12 residues in the CDR3. Between the trimmed V and J ends, which lost 4 bases and 2 bases, there was a span of 5 bases. Germline-derived CDR1 and CDR2 are MNHNS and SASEGT. CDR3 loop: CASSAVQETQYF. CDR3 nucleotide sequence: TGTGCCAGCAGTGCCGTACAAGAGACCCAGTACTTC.

The sample holds one count of this clone. The chain is built from TRBV28 and TRBJ2-7, with TRBD1 as a possible D gene (6 bases). Germline V lookup: CDR1 MDHEN, CDR2 SYDVKM. V was clipped by 5 bases and J by 0 bases, with 20 bases between them. The CDR3 covers 17 residues. The CDR3 loop is CASSKPGWGPGSYEQYF. Written as DNA, the CDR3 is TGTGCCAGCAGTAAACCCGGATGGGGGCCTGGCTCCTACGAGCAGTACTTC.

The chain links TRBV9 to TRBJ2-7; 9 bases are a match to TRBD2. J gave up 2 bases and V 0 bases, and 6 bases lay outside the gene matches. Germline V gene sequence: CDR1 SGDLS, CDR2 YYNGEE. CDR3 length: 16 amino acids. The chain's CDR3 is CASSVGSPSGTYEQYF. DNA for the CDR3: TGTGCCAGCAGCGTAGGTAGCCCTAGCGGGACCTACGAGCAGTACTTC.

V usage is TRBV19 and J usage is TRBJ1-6, with D unclear. V shed 4 bases and J shed 4 bases, with 5 bases lying between them. The CDR3 runs to 13 residues. Germline V CDR1 and CDR2: LNHDA, SQIVND (reference sequence). The DNA of the CDR3 is TGTGCCAGTAGTACGGGGTATAATTCACCCCTCCACTTT. It translates to CASSTGYNSPLHF.

The genes are TRBV5-6 and TRBJ1-3, with D tentatively TRBD1 (5 bases). Germline V CDR1 and CDR2: SGHDT, YYEEEE. V lost 4 bases and J lost 4, with 15 bases in between. The CDR3 is 15 residues long. DNA for the CDR3: TGTGCCAGCAGCCAGAGACAGCTTATGGGAAACACCATATATTTT. Its translation: CASSQRQLMGNTIYF.

This chain uses TRBV19 with TRBJ2-2; the D gene is possibly TRBD2 (5 bases). This CDR3 is built from 14 residues. V dropped 5 bases and J dropped 4 bases, with 11 bases sitting between them. Per germline, CDR1 LNHDA and CDR2 SQIVND (reference sequence). The DNA for the CDR3 is TGTGCCAGTAGTTCTCGGGGATTCACCGGGGAGCTGTTTTTT. Residues: CASSSRGFTGELFF. The complete variable domain, with remaining parts taken from reference TRBV19 and TRBJ2-2, reads DGGITQSPKYLFRKEGQNVTLSCEQNLNHDAMYWYRQDPGQGLRLIYYSQIVNDFQKGDIAEGYSVSREKKESFPLTVTSAQKNPTAFYLCASSSRGFTGELFFGEGSRLTVL.

This clone was counted a few times. The chain uses TRBV30 and TRBJ1-3; D is unresolved. Germline loops: CDR1 GTSNPN, CDR2 SVGIG (reference sequence). With 0 bases removed from V and 2 bases from J, the gap between germline ends came to 8 bases. The CDR3 contains 14 residues. The CDR3 is CAWSVTHTGNTIYF. DNA of the CDR3: TGTGCCTGGAGTGTCACCCACACTGGAAACACCATATATTTT.